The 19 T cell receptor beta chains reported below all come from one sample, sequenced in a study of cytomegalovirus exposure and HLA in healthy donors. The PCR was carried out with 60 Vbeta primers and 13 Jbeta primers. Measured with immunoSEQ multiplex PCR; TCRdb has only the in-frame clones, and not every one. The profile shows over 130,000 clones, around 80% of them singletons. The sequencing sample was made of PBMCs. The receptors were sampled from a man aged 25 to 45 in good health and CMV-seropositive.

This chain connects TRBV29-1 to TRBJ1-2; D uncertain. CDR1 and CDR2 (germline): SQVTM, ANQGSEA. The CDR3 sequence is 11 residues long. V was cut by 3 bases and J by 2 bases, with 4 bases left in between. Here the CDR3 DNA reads TGCAGCGTTGATCTGAACTATGGCTACACCTTC. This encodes CSVDLNYGYTF.

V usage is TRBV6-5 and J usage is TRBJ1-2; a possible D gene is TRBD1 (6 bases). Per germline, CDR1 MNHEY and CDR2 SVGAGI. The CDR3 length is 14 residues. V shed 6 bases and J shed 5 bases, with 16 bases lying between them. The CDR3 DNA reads TGTGCCAGCAGGGCCGAGTGGACAGTTTATGGCTACACCTTC. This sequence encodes CASRAEWTVYGYTF.

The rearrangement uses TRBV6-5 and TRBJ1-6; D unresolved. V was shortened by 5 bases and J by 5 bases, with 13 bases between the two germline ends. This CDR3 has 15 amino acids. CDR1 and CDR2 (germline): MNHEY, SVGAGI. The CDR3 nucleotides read TGTGCCAGCAGTCTTAGAGGCGCGGATAATTCACCCCTCCACTTT. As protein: CASSLRGADNSPLHF.

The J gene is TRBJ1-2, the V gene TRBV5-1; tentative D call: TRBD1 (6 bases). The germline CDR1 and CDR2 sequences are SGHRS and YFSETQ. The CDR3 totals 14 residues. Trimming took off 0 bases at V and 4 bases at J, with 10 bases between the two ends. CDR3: CASSLDRASYGYTF. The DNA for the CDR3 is TGCGCCAGCAGCTTGGACAGGGCAAGCTATGGCTACACCTTC.

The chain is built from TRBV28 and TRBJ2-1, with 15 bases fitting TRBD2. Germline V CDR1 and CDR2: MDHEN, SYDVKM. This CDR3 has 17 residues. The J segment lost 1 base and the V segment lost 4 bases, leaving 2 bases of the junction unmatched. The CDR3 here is CASSWTSGRVSYNEQFF. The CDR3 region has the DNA TGTGCCAGCAGTTGGACTAGCGGGAGGGTTTCCTACAATGAGCAGTTCTTC.

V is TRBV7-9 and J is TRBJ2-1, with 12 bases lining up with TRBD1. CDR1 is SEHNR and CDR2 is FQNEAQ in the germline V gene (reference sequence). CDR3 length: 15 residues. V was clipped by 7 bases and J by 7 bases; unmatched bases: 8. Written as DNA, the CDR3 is TGTGCCAGCACTTATGGGACAGGGGGCCTGAATGAGCAGTTCTTC. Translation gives CASTYGTGGLNEQFF.

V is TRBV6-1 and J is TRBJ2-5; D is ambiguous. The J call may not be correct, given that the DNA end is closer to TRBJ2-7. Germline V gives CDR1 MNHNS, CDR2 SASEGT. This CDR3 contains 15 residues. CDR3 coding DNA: TGTGCCAGCAGTGAGTTGGGTCCTGCAGACTACGAGCAGTACTTC. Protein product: CASSELGPADYEQYF.

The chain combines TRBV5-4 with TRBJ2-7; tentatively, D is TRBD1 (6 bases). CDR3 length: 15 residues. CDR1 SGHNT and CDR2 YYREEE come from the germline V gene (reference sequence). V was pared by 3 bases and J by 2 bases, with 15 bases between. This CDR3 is CASSSLGTPTYEQYF. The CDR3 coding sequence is TGTGCCAGCAGCTCTCTTGGGACACCGACCTACGAGCAGTACTTC.

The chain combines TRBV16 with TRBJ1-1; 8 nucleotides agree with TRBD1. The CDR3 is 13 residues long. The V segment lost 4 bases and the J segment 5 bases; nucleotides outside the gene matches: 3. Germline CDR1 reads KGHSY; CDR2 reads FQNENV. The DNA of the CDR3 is TGTGCCAGCAGCCTAGGACAGGGAACTGAAGCTTTCTTT. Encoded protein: CASSLGQGTEAFF.

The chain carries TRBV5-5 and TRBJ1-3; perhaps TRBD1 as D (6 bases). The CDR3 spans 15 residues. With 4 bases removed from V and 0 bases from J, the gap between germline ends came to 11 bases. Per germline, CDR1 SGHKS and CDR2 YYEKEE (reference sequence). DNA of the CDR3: TGTGCCAGCAGCCACGGGACATCCTCTGGAAACACCATATATTTT. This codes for CASSHGTSSGNTIYF.

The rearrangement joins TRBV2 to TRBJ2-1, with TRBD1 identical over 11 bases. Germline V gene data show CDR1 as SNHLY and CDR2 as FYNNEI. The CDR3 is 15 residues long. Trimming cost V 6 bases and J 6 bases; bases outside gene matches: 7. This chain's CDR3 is CASRGDRGSVNEQFF. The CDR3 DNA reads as TGTGCCAGCAGAGGGGACAGGGGGTCGGTCAATGAGCAGTTCTTC.

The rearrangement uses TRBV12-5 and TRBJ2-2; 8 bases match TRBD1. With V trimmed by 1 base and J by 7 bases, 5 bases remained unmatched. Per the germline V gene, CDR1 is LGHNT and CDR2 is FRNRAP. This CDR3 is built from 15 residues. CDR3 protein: CASGLGQGAIGELFF. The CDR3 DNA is TGTGCTAGTGGTTTGGGGCAGGGGGCCATCGGGGAGCTGTTTTTT. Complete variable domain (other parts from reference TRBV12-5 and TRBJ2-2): DARVTQTPRHKVTEMGQEVTMRCQPILGHNTVFWYRQTMMQGLELLAYFRNRAPLDDSGMPKDRFSAEMPDATLATLKIQPSEPRDSAVYFCASGLGQGAIGELFFGEGSRLTVL.

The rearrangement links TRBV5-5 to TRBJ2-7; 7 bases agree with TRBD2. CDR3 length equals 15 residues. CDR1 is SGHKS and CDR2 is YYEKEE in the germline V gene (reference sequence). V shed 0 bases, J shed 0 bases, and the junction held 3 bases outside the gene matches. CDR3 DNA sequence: TGTGCCAGCAGCTTGGGCGGGGACTACTCCTACGAGCAGTACTTC. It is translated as CASSLGGDYSYEQYF.

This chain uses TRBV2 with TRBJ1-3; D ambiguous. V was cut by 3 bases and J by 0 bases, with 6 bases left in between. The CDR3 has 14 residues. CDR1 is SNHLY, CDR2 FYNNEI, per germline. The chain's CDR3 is CASSDPVSGNTIYF. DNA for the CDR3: TGTGCCAGCAGTGATCCGGTCTCTGGAAACACCATATATTTT.

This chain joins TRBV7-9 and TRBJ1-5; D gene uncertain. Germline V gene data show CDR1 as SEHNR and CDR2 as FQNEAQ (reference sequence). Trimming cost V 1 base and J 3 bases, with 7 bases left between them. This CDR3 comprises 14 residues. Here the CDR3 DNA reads TGTGCCAGCAGCTTAGGCGCAAACAATCAGCCCCAGCATTTT. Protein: CASSLGANNQPQHF.

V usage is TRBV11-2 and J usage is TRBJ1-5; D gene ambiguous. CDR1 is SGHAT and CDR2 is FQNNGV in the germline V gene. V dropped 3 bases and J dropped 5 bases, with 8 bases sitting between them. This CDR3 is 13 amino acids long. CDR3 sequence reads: CASSFGLDQPQHF. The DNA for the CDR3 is TGTGCCAGCAGCTTCGGGTTGGATCAGCCCCAGCATTTT.

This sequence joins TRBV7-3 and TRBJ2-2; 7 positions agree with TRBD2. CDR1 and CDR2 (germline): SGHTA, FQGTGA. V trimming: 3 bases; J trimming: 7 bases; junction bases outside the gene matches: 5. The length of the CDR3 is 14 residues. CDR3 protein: CASSFGLGGGELFF. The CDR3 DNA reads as TGTGCCAGCAGCTTCGGACTAGGAGGCGGGGAGCTGTTTTTT.

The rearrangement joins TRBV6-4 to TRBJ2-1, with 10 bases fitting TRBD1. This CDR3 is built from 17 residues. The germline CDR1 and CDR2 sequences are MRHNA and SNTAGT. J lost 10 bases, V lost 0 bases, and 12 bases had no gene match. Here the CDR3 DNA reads TGTGCCAGCAGTGACTCGAAGCCGGGACAGGGGTTCGAGGAGCAGTTCTTC. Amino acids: CASSDSKPGQGFEEQFF.

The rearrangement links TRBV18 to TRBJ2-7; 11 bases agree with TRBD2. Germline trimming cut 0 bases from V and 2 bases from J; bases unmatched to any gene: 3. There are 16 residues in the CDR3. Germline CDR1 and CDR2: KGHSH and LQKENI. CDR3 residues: CASSPPGLAEPYEQYF. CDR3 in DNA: TGTGCCAGCTCACCACCGGGACTAGCGGAACCCTACGAGCAGTACTTC.